This T cell receptor (beta chain) was sequenced for a study of blood T cell repertoires in COVID-19. At the level of the study: COVID-19 samples collected from the United States, Italy and Spain covered acute and convalescent phases.

Original analysis: Nucleated cell counts were estimated from reference gene primer amplification. Some clones are missing from TCRdb's copy, which holds only in-frame ones; the method was immunoSEQ multiplex PCR. The V and J calls and clone size are taken from that table; D and trimming were inferred from the DNA. The repertoire includes 200,000 or so clones, under 90% of them detected once, and 4.5% to 7.5% sits in the top ten. V lost 6 bases, J lost 4 bases, and 16 bases lay in between. Germline CDR1 is MNHEY and CDR2 is SVGEGT. CDR3 length: 15 residues. The sequence was obtained from an elderly man with acute or convalescent COVID-19. This sequence joins TRBV6-2 or TRBV6-3 and TRBJ1-5; no clear D. Sequenced sample: peripheral blood. CDR3 bases: TGTGCCAGCAGCCACCCCCCCGGGAAAAATCAGCCCCAGCATTTT. It encodes CASSHPPGKNQPQHF.